The clone carrying this T cell receptor (beta chain) was counted many times. Its specificity is not known. The library protocol tagged individual cDNA molecules with unique molecular identifiers. TCRdb passed the 5' RACE reads through MiXCR, listing each CDR3 protein once. The sample has about 48,000 distinct CDR3 sequences, 6% to 8% seen once; the top ten hold under 6.5%. This sample is drawn from a study of early T cells in non-severe SARS-CoV-2 infection. The wider study: The input, bulk RNA from unsorted whole blood, was sequenced, and chains were unpaired. Regarding the study as a whole: Anti-spike CD8 responses were favored by VDJdb matching, which missed private and CD4 specificities.

CDR1 and CDR2 (germline): LGHDT, YNNKEL (reference sequence). Trimming took 3 bases from V and 0 from J, leaving 15 bases between them. CDR3 size: 16 residues. The sequenced material came from whole blood. The chain links TRBV3-1 to TRBJ2-7, with D possibly matching TRBD2 (6 bases). The origin of this receptor is an adult who was a healthcare worker with PCR-confirmed SARS-CoV-2 infection or an uninfected control (not recorded which). CDR3 residues: CASSHARRGGSYEQYF. CDR3 in DNA: TGTGCCAGCAGCCACGCTCGGAGGGGAGGCTCCTACGAGCAGTACTTC.